This T cell receptor beta chain originates from a study of cytotoxic CD8 clonotypes in ibrutinib-treated CLL. Whole-study context: Sequencing produced an average of about 260,000 productive templates and under 100,000 productive rearrangements per sample. Points from the study as a whole: Circulating CD8+ T-cell counts were tracked by baseline clonality, which exceeded that of age-matched healthy donors.

Trimming stripped 6 bases from V and 5 bases from J, with 13 bases between. Germline values: CDR1 MNHNY, CDR2 SVGAGI (reference sequence). The CDR3 extends over 14 amino acids. This clone was seen a handful of times. Its antigen is currently unknown. Some clones are missing from TCRdb's copy, which holds only in-frame ones; the method was immunoSEQ multiplex PCR. The table includes 58,000 or so clones, less than 75% detected once. The sequencing used PBMCs, collected after 12 months of ibrutinib treatment. The source of this sequence is a human donor with chronic lymphocytic leukemia. The rearrangement joins TRBV6-6 to TRBJ2-2; D is uncertain. The CDR3 DNA sequence: TGTGCCAGCAGCCCCAATTGGGGAACCGGGGAGCTGTTTTTT. Translated: CASSPNWGTGELFF.